What follows is one T cell receptor beta chain and its context. Its target is not known. Relative to the germline gene, one junction end is altered; a read error may explain this. CDR1 is KGHSH, CDR2 LQKENI, per germline. This CDR3 has 15 amino acids. The sample comes from a study of cytomegalovirus exposure and HLA in healthy donors. Both 60 Vbeta primers and 13 Jbeta primers went into the PCR. Per the original data handling: In a later analysis, roughly 11 million of about 80 million unique beta chains occurred in at least two donors. Assay used: immunoSEQ multiplex PCR; TCRdb lists only in-frame clones, some missing. D and trimming come from the DNA, and the V and J calls and clone size come from that table. The sample shows approximately 93,000 clones, about two thirds of them seen only once. Study conclusions and caveats: It emerged from a later analysis that several of the most significant clusters appeared to be linked to common viral pathogens. With later analysis, a missense DCLRE1C variant became linked to TCR beta V- and J-gene trimming.

This TCR derives from a boy younger than 18 in good health and CMV-seropositive. Sequencing was performed on PBMCs. This chain connects TRBV18 to TRBJ2-2, with 9 bases aligning to TRBD1. CDR3 nucleotide sequence: TGTGCCAGCTCACGGACAGGGGACACATTCGGGAAGCTGTTTTTT. This translates into CASSRTGDTFGKLFF.